Listed below are T cell receptor beta chains from one sample, sequenced in a study of naive and memory T cell subsets. TCRdb re-analysed the UMI-ligation and nested PCR reads in MiXCR, keeping a single row per CDR3 protein. The sample yields tens of thousands of distinct CDR3 sequences, 8.5% to 10% seen once. The material sequenced was central memory CD8+ T cells from blood. The receptors were sampled from a human donor in good health. CDR3s include the opening cysteine and the closing phenylalanine or tryptophan. A D gene is named only where the DNA matches it firmly. Where a row states a size, it is once, few, many or the class of an expanded clone; other rows omit it.

J | V | D | size | CDR3 | DNA
TRBJ1-5 | TRBV28 | NA | medium-sized | CASSPLVRDSNQPQHF | TGTGCCAGCAGTCCCCTTGTAAGAGATAGCAATCAGCCCCAGCATTTT
TRBJ2-7 | TRBV7-9 | NA | few | CASSSGDRAYEQYF | TGTGCCAGCAGCTCGGGGGATCGGGCCTACGAGCAGTACTTC
TRBJ2-3 | TRBV6-4 | TRBD2 | many | CASSGSAGGSTDTQYF | TGTGCCAGCAGTGGCTCCGCCGGGGGGAGCACAGATACGCAGTATTTT
TRBJ1-5 | TRBV7-2 | NA | few | CASSSQQGFGNQPQHF | TGTGCCAGCAGCTCCCAACAGGGATTCGGCAATCAGCCCCAGCATTTT
TRBJ2-5 | TRBV7-6 | NA | many | CASTPHQTGLETQYF | TGTGCCAGCACCCCCCATCAAACAGGGCTCGAGACCCAGTACTTC
TRBJ2-7 | TRBV29-1 | NA | many | CSVEGGQVPYEQYF | TGCAGCGTTGAAGGGGGTCAGGTTCCCTACGAGCAGTACTTC
TRBJ1-1 | TRBV20-1 | NA | few | CSASTGGDHVTEAFF | TGCAGTGCTAGTACGGGGGGCGATCACGTCACTGAAGCTTTCTTT
TRBJ2-1 | TRBV11-2 | TRBD2 | medium-sized | CASSSAGGYMNEQFF | TGTGCCAGCAGCTCAGCGGGAGGGTATATGAATGAGCAGTTCTTC
TRBJ2-1 | TRBV4-2 | NA | many | CASSQTGVYNEQFF | TGTGCCAGCAGCCAAACTGGAGTCTACAATGAGCAGTTCTTC
TRBJ2-2 | TRBV4-3 | TRBD2 | many | CASSQDRLAGGTGELFF | TGCGCCAGCAGCCAAGATCGACTAGCGGGAGGGACCGGGGAGCTGTTTTTT
TRBJ2-7 | TRBV10-3 | NA | NA | CAIRQLGPYYEQYF | TGTGCCATCAGGCAACTAGGACCATACTACGAGCAGTACTTC
TRBJ2-5 | TRBV12-3/TRBV12-4 | TRBD1 | many | CASTTDRGIETQYF | TGTGCCAGCACCACGGACAGGGGTATTGAGACCCAGTACTTC
TRBJ2-1 | TRBV20-1 | NA | many | CSAMWGLNNEQFF | TGCAGTGCCATGTGGGGGCTTAACAATGAGCAGTTCTTC
TRBJ2-5 | TRBV18 | TRBD1 | few | CASSPWDRGQETQYF | TGTGCCAGCTCACCTTGGGACAGGGGCCAAGAGACCCAGTACTTC
TRBJ2-5 | TRBV7-9 | TRBD1 | NA | CASSATDRVDQETQYF | TGTGCCAGCAGCGCCACGGACAGGGTGGATCAAGAGACCCAGTACTTC
TRBJ2-7 | TRBV11-2 | NA | few | CASSPPMALYEQYF | TGTGCCAGCAGCCCCCCAATGGCTCTCTACGAGCAGTACTTC
TRBJ2-2 | TRBV7-7 | NA | few | CASSLKAYKGRENTGELFF | TGTGCCAGCAGCTTAAAAGCCTATAAAGGGCGGGAAAACACCGGGGAGCTGTTTTTT
TRBJ2-3 | TRBV27 | NA | many | CASSASGTTGDTQYF | TGTGCCAGCAGTGCATCGGGGACAACGGGGGATACGCAGTATTTT
TRBJ1-1 | TRBV20-1 | TRBD1 | NA | CSARTGATEAFF | TGCAGTGCTAGGACAGGGGCCACTGAAGCTTTCTTT
TRBJ2-7 | TRBV5-1 | TRBD2 | many | CASKGSGSYHEQYF | TGCGCCAGCAAGGGGAGCGGGAGCTATCACGAGCAGTACTTC
TRBJ2-7 | TRBV28 | TRBD1 | NA | CASSRDRGKDEQYF | TGTGCCAGCAGCCGGGACAGGGGGAAGGACGAGCAGTACTTC
TRBJ2-1 | TRBV7-6 | NA | NA | CASSLDPNNEQFF | TGTGCCAGCAGCTTAGACCCCAACAATGAGCAGTTCTTC
TRBJ2-1 | TRBV24-1 | TRBD2 | many | CATSTSGSGNEQFF | TGTGCCACCAGCACTAGCGGGAGTGGCAATGAGCAGTTCTTC
TRBJ1-4 | TRBV20-1 | NA | many | CSARADRDTPTPEKLFF | TGCAGTGCTAGAGCCGACCGGGACACACCTACGCCGGAAAAACTGTTTTTT
TRBJ1-2 | TRBV6-6 | NA | many | CASSYKGDMIIYGYTF | TGTGCCAGCAGTTATAAAGGTGACATGATAATCTATGGCTACACCTTC
TRBJ1-6 | TRBV4-1 | NA | NA | CASSQESALNSPLHF | TGCGCCAGCAGCCAAGAATCTGCCCTGAATTCACCCCTCCACTTT
TRBJ2-5 | TRBV27 | NA | NA | CASSWGSQETQYF | TGTGCCAGCAGTTGGGGATCCCAAGAGACCCAGTACTTC
TRBJ2-5 | TRBV15 | NA | NA | CATSRAPGHTETQYF | TGTGCCACCAGCCGGGCCCCGGGGCACACGGAGACCCAGTACTTC